The 26 T cell receptor beta chains below were found in one sample sequenced in a study of technical replicates of blood from several donors. Generated by immunoSEQ multiplex PCR, the TCRdb table keeps only in-frame clones and is missing some. The sample has about 12,000 clones, 85% to 95% seen once. Sequenced material: PBMCs. These receptors came from a human donor in good health.

The chain couples TRBV10-2 to TRBJ2-1; TRBD2 aligns across 10 bases. The CDR3 runs to 16 residues. Losses at the gene ends were 0 bases for V and 2 bases for J; bases not matched to a gene: 1. Germline assignment: CDR1 WSHSY and CDR2 SAAADI. The CDR3 reads CASSESLAGAYNEQFF. In DNA, the CDR3 is TGCGCCAGCAGTGAGTCCCTAGCGGGAGCCTACAATGAGCAGTTCTTC.

The chain joins TRBV28 to TRBJ2-5, with a weak D call TRBD2 (7 bases). Germline V gene data show CDR1 as MDHEN and CDR2 as SYDVKM. This CDR3 is 16 amino acids long. V shed 4 bases and J shed 5 bases, with 20 bases lying between them. The CDR3 loop reads CASSSMGGGGFETQYF. The DNA of the CDR3 is TGTGCCAGCAGTTCCATGGGGGGCGGGGGCTTTGAGACCCAGTACTTC.

The CDR3 sequence is CASSRLAGGPNEQFF. The CDR3 region has the DNA TGTGCCAGCAGCCGACTAGCGGGAGGGCCAAATGAGCAGTTCTTC. This chain links TRBV5-5 with TRBJ2-1; 14 bases are a match to TRBD2. The CDR3 contains 15 residues. CDR1 and CDR2 from the germline V gene are SGHKS and YYEKEE (reference sequence). V lost 4 bases and J lost 7; bases outside the gene matches: 4.

CDR3 in amino acids: CASSRLAGAPRQFF. The CDR3 nucleotides are TGTGCCAGCAGTCGTCTAGCGGGGGCCCCTCGTCAGTTCTTC. The V gene is TRBV28, the J gene TRBJ2-1; 10 bases match TRBD2. V trimming: 5 bases; J trimming: 13 bases; junction bases outside the gene matches: 11. Germline loops: CDR1 MDHEN, CDR2 SYDVKM. The CDR3 is 14 residues long.

The gene calls are TRBV6-4 and TRBJ2-3; 8 positions match TRBD2. CDR1 MRHNA and CDR2 SNTAGT come from the germline V gene. The trim removed 0 bases at V and 2 bases at J, leaving 1 base unmatched. This CDR3 has 15 amino acids. CDR3 region: CASSDSAGATDTQYF. The CDR3 DNA sequence: TGTGCCAGCAGTGACTCAGCGGGAGCCACAGATACGCAGTATTTT.

The chain couples TRBV6-1 to TRBJ2-1, with a weak D call TRBD2 (6 bases). Germline assignment: CDR1 MNHNS and CDR2 SASEGT. Trimming left V 3 bases short and J 0 bases short, with 9 bases between. The CDR3 sequence is 15 residues long. The CDR3 protein is CASSDMGGSYNEQFF. DNA of the CDR3: TGTGCCAGCAGTGATATGGGAGGCTCCTACAATGAGCAGTTCTTC.

This chain joins TRBV2 and TRBJ2-7; 10 bases agree with TRBD1. The CDR3 totals 14 residues. The V and J ends lost 9 bases and 2 bases, in that order; junction bases with no gene match: 7. Per the germline V gene, CDR1 is SNHLY and CDR2 is FYNNEI. CDR3 in amino acids: CASTLGQGTYEQYF. For the CDR3, the DNA is TGTGCCAGTACTCTGGGACAGGGGACCTACGAGCAGTACTTC.

The chain has TRBV28 and TRBJ1-5; possible D gene TRBD1, 6 bases. CDR3 size: 14 residues. The germline V and J ends were trimmed by 7 bases and 1 base, with 11 bases remaining between them. Germline CDR1 and CDR2: MDHEN and SYDVKM. The CDR3 DNA reads TGTGCCAGCATTCCTGGGACAAGCAATCAGCCCCAGCATTTT. It is translated as CASIPGTSNQPQHF. Supplemented by reference TRBV28 and TRBJ1-5, the full variable domain reads DVKVTQSSRYLVKRTGEKVFLECVQDMDHENMFWYRQDPGLGLRLIYFSYDVKMKEKGDIPEGYSVSREKKERFSLILESASTNQTSMYLCASIPGTSNQPQHFGDGTRLSIL.

The chain combines TRBV18 with TRBJ2-5; D is uncertain. The length of the CDR3 is 13 residues. With 2 bases removed from V and 3 bases from J, the gap between germline ends came to 7 bases. The V gene's germline CDR1 is KGHSH and CDR2 LQKENI. The CDR3 loop is CASSPTLEETQYF. The DNA of the CDR3 is TGTGCCAGCTCACCAACTCTCGAAGAGACCCAGTACTTC.

This chain connects TRBV11-3 to TRBJ2-3; D possibly corresponds to TRBD1 (6 bases). The CDR3 loop spans 16 amino acids. Germline V gives CDR1 SGHNT, CDR2 YENEEA. V lost 1 base, J lost 2 bases, and 13 bases lay in between. CDR3 amino acids: CASSLGRDTFTDTQYF. CDR3 bases: TGTGCCAGCAGCTTAGGCCGGGACACATTCACAGATACGCAGTATTTT. Filled out from reference TRBV11-3 and TRBJ2-3, the complete variable domain reads EAGVVQSPRYKIIEKKQPVAFWCNPISGHNTLYWYLQNLGQGPELLIRYENEEAVDDSQLPKDRFSAERLKGVDSTLKIQPAELGDSAVYLCASSLGRDTFTDTQYFGPGTRLTVL.

This sequence joins TRBV7-3 and TRBJ2-2; no reliable D call. V lost 3 bases to trimming and J lost 2 bases, with 7 bases between them. There are 14 residues in the CDR3. CDR1 SGHTA and CDR2 FQGTGA come from the germline V gene. The CDR3 coding sequence is TGTGCCAGCAGCTTTACACACAACACCGGGGAGCTGTTTTTT. It translates to CASSFTHNTGELFF.

This sequence joins TRBV27 and TRBJ2-7; tentatively, D is TRBD2 (6 bases). In germline, CDR1 is MNHEY, CDR2 SMNVEV (reference sequence). The CDR3 sequence is 14 residues long. V was pared by 3 bases and J by 5 bases, with 14 bases between. For the CDR3, the DNA is TGTGCCAGCAGTTTTGGAGGGAGTCGGAACGAGCAGTACTTC. It translates to CASSFGGSRNEQYF.

The chain combines TRBV6-1 with TRBJ2-1; no clear D. CDR1 and CDR2 (germline): MNHNS, SASEGT. The ends were cut back, 0 bases at V and 8 bases at J, with 8 bases in the middle. This CDR3 has 13 amino acids. The CDR3 coding sequence is TGTGCCAGCAGTGAAGCGGCACAATATGAGCAGTTCTTC. Its translation is CASSEAAQYEQFF.

V usage is TRBV6-1 and J usage is TRBJ2-3; TRBD2 matches 10 bases. The germline CDR1 and CDR2 sequences are MNHNS and SASEGT. V shed 7 bases, J shed 1 base, and the junction held 2 bases outside the gene matches. There are 14 residues in the CDR3. DNA of the CDR3: TGTGCCAGCATCCTAGCGGGGGGCACAGATACGCAGTATTTT. This gives the protein CASILAGGTDTQYF.

This clone was observed a handful of times. The gene calls are TRBV7-6 and TRBJ2-1, with 11 bases that match TRBD2. The junction had 10 bases not matched to a gene; V was cut back by 4 bases and J by 5 bases. Germline CDR1 is SGHVS and CDR2 is FNYEAQ. The CDR3 consists of 17 residues. The CDR3, as DNA: TGTGCCAGCAGCTCGTATTCCGGGACTAGCGGCGACAATGAGCAGTTCTTC. Its protein product is CASSSYSGTSGDNEQFF. Based on the CDR3 plus reference TRBV7-6 and TRBJ2-1, the full variable domain is GAGVSQSPRYKVTKRGQDVALRCDPISGHVSLYWYRQALGQGPEFLTYFNYEAQQDKSGLPNDRFSAERPEGSISTLTIQRTEQRDSAMYRCASSSYSGTSGDNEQFFGPGTRLTVL.

The genes are TRBV5-5 and TRBJ2-1, with 8 bases aligning to TRBD2. The germline gives CDR1 SGHKS, CDR2 YYEKEE (reference sequence). This CDR3 spans 15 amino acids. V was clipped by 4 bases and J by 5 bases; unmatched bases: 8. Here the CDR3 DNA reads TGTGCCAGCAGCCGGGGGGGGACTACACACAATGAGCAGTTCTTC. It is translated as CASSRGGTTHNEQFF.

As DNA, the CDR3 is TGTGCCAGCAGTGAAGGTGGGGGACTAGCGGCCGAGGGTGAGCAGTTCTTC. Protein product: CASSEGGGLAAEGEQFF. The gene calls are TRBV2 and TRBJ2-1, with 11 bases fitting TRBD2. Trimming at V came to 1 base and at J to 9 bases, leaving 11 bases not matched to a gene. Looked up from germline, CDR1 is SNHLY and CDR2 is FYNNEI. CDR3 length: 17 residues.

The chain carries TRBV29-1 and TRBJ1-2; D not certain. V shed 4 bases and J shed 0 bases, with 9 bases lying between them. The CDR3 is made up of 13 amino acids. The V gene's germline CDR1 is SQVTM and CDR2 ANQGSEA. CDR3 sequence: CSVVEQPNYGYTF. The CDR3 DNA sequence: TGCAGCGTTGTCGAACAACCTAACTATGGCTACACCTTC.

V gene TRBV11-2 combines with J gene TRBJ2-5; D perhaps matches TRBD1 (6 bases). V was pared by 5 bases and J by 2 bases, with 15 bases between. From germline, CDR1 is SGHAT and CDR2 FQNNGV. The CDR3 runs to 15 residues. The CDR3 DNA follows: TGTGCCAGCAGCCAAATGGGACAATCGCAAGAGACCCAGTACTTC. Residues: CASSQMGQSQETQYF.

The V gene is TRBV6-5, the J gene TRBJ1-2, with D perhaps TRBD1 (5 bases). Germline V gene sequence: CDR1 MNHEY, CDR2 SVGAGI. Trimming stripped 7 bases from V and 4 bases from J, with 13 bases between. The CDR3 is 13 residues long. The chain's CDR3 is CASNQLGGYGYTF. The CDR3 DNA sequence: TGTGCCAGCAACCAACTGGGGGGCTATGGCTACACCTTC.

CDR3 residues: CASRPTANYGYTF. CDR3 coding DNA: TGTGCCAGCAGGCCGACAGCAAACTATGGCTACACCTTC. J is TRBJ1-2 and V is TRBV6-5; the D gene is possibly TRBD1 (5 bases). V lost 6 bases, J lost 2 bases, and 10 bases lay in between. In germline, CDR1 is MNHEY, CDR2 SVGAGI. The CDR3 has 13 residues.

The V gene is TRBV5-1, the J gene TRBJ2-6; 8 bases line up with TRBD1. CDR1 is SGHRS, CDR2 YFSETQ, per germline. The ends lost 1 base at V and 0 bases at J; junction bases unmatched: 9. The CDR3 contains 19 residues. The CDR3 sequence: CASSLFGQGGGSGANVLTF. CDR3 in DNA: TGCGCCAGCAGCTTGTTCGGACAGGGAGGCGGCTCTGGGGCCAACGTCCTGACTTTC.

The genes are TRBV19 and TRBJ2-5, with 8 bases matching TRBD1. Germline CDR1 LNHDA, CDR2 SQIVND (reference sequence). V lost 2 bases and J lost 5; bases outside the gene matches: 10. The CDR3 runs 16 residues. The CDR3 reads CASSISGTGLSETQYF. The CDR3 DNA reads as TGTGCCAGTAGTATATCTGGGACAGGACTTTCCGAGACCCAGTACTTC.

The gene calls are TRBV6-4 and TRBJ1-2; D is unclear. The V gene lost 7 bases and the J gene lost 6 bases, with 6 bases spanning the gap. The CDR3 has 10 amino acids. Germline V gene data show CDR1 as MRHNA and CDR2 as SNTAGT. The CDR3: CASILNGYTF. DNA for the CDR3: TGTGCCAGCATCCTAAATGGCTACACCTTC.

This clone was detected once. V is TRBV14 and J is TRBJ1-1, with D possibly matching TRBD1 (5 bases). CDR1 SGHDN and CDR2 FVKESK come from the germline V gene. This CDR3 spans 16 amino acids. Trimming removed 2 bases at V and 0 bases at J, with 13 bases between. CDR3 DNA sequence: TGTGCCAGCAGCCAAATGGTAAACAGGCTGAACACTGAAGCTTTCTTT. The encoded protein is CASSQMVNRLNTEAFF.

This clone was seen a few times. J is TRBJ2-2 and V is TRBV6-4; a possible D gene is TRBD1 (5 bases). V shed 0 bases and J shed 4 bases, with 6 bases lying between them. In germline, CDR1 is MRHNA, CDR2 SNTAGT. The CDR3 has 14 residues. Here the CDR3 DNA reads TGTGCCAGCAGTGACTCACAGGCCACCGGGGAGCTGTTTTTT. Translated, it gives CASSDSQATGELFF.